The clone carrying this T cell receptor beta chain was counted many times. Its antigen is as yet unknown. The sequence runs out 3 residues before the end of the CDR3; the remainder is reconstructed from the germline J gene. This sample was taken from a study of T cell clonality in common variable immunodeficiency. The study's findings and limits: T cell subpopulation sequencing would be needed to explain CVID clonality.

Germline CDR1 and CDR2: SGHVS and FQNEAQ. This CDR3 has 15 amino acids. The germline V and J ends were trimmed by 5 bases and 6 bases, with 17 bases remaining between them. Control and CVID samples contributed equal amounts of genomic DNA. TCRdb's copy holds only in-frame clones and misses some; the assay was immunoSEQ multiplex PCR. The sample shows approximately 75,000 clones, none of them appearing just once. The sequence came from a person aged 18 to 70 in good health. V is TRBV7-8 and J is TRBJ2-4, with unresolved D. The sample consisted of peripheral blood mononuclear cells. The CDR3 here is CASSPLTIESNIQYF. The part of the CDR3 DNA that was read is TGTGCCAGCAGCCCGCTTACTATCGAATCAAACATT.